Each of the 11 T cell receptor beta chains below was sequenced from the same sample in a study of human T cells and chemical hapten exposure. As for time point: patch test 3, about 24 weeks after DPC sensitization. Treatment described: therapeutic diphenylcyclopropenone sensitization with weekly scalp DPC. From the RACE reads, TCRdb called clonotypes with MiXCR, one entry per CDR3 protein. The data contain roughly 200,000 distinct CDR3 sequences, around 25% of them singletons. Material: whole blood, obtained in connection with sensitization to the hapten diphenylcyclopropenone (DPC). The receptors derive from a middle-aged woman with alopecia areata. Some clones in this sample may be carry-over from other donors' samples.

In its sample, this clonotype was seen a few times. The chain carries TRBV9 and TRBJ2-5; D is perhaps TRBD1 (6 bases). This CDR3 has 16 amino acids. V dropped 4 bases and J dropped 1 base, with 17 bases sitting between them. Germline V CDR1 and CDR2: SGDLS, YYNGEE. CDR3 region: CASSTHPTGLQETQYF. CDR3 coding DNA: TGTGCCAGCAGCACCCACCCCACAGGGCTCCAAGAGACCCAGTACTTC.

This chain's CDR3 is CSASETGLIYEQYF. The CDR3, as DNA: TGCAGTGCTAGCGAGACAGGGTTGATCTACGAGCAGTACTTC. The rearrangement joins TRBV20-1 to TRBJ2-7; 7 bases match TRBD1. J gave up 3 bases and V 3 bases, and 8 bases lay outside the gene matches. Germline-derived CDR1 and CDR2 are DFQATT and SNEGSKA (reference sequence). CDR3 size: 14 residues.

The V gene is TRBV28, the J gene TRBJ1-1, with D perhaps TRBD1 (5 bases). Deletions cut 2 bases from V and 7 bases from J, with 17 bases between. This CDR3 is 15 amino acids long. Germline values: CDR1 MDHEN, CDR2 SYDVKM. Here the CDR3 DNA reads TGTGCCAGCAGTTTACCGGGGGGGATCGTTAGTGAAGCTTTCTTT. Amino acids: CASSLPGGIVSEAFF.

In its sample, this clonotype was seen a few times. The chain couples TRBV6-5 to TRBJ2-7; 8 bases match TRBD1. Per germline, CDR1 MNHEY and CDR2 SVGAGI. The CDR3 extends over 16 amino acids. The trim removed 2 bases at V and 0 bases at J, leaving 6 bases unmatched. The CDR3 loop reads CASSYTDRGSSYEQYF. The CDR3 region has the DNA TGTGCCAGCAGTTACACCGACAGGGGCAGCTCCTACGAGCAGTACTTC.

This clonotype was found a few times. J is TRBJ2-1 and V is TRBV5-1; 10 bases are shared with TRBD2. With V trimmed by 2 bases and J by 9 bases, 8 bases remained unmatched. The CDR3 runs to 15 residues. Per the germline V gene, CDR1 is SGHRS and CDR2 is YFSETQ. The CDR3 nucleotides are TGCGCCAGCAGCTTCAGCGGGAGGGCCCAGGGTGAGCAGTTCTTC. Its translation is CASSFSGRAQGEQFF.

This clonotype has a handful of counts. This chain uses TRBV18 with TRBJ2-1; D remains unclear. V was shortened by 3 bases and J by 6 bases, with 3 bases between the two germline ends. Germline V lookup: CDR1 KGHSH, CDR2 LQKENI. CDR3 length: 11 residues. The CDR3 sequence: CASSPGNEQFF. The CDR3 DNA reads as TGTGCCAGCTCACCGGGCAATGAGCAGTTCTTC.

The chain has TRBV6-5 and TRBJ2-6; 10 bases line up with TRBD1. The CDR3 sequence is 18 residues long. Germline CDR1 reads MNHEY; CDR2 reads SVGAGI. Germline trimming cut 1 base from V and 0 bases from J; bases unmatched to any gene: 3. The CDR3 here is CASSYWTGGSSGANVLTF. The CDR3 DNA reads as TGTGCCAGCAGTTACTGGACAGGGGGGAGCTCTGGGGCCAACGTCCTGACTTTC.

This clonotype was seen repeatedly, ten times or more. J is TRBJ2-2 and V is TRBV14; D remains ambiguous. V gave up 7 bases and J gave up 1 base, with 7 bases separating them. Germline values: CDR1 SGHDN, CDR2 FVKESK. The CDR3 runs 13 residues. Written as DNA, the CDR3 is TGTGCCAGCACTAAGGAGAACACCGGGGAGCTGTTTTTT. Its translation: CASTKENTGELFF.

This clonotype was counted a few times. V gene TRBV9 combines with J gene TRBJ2-5; 9 bases agree with TRBD2. With 0 bases clipped from V and 2 bases from J, the junction kept 8 bases outside the gene matches. Germline V gives CDR1 SGDLS, CDR2 YYNGEE. CDR3 length: 17 amino acids. CDR3 sequence reads: CASSVGASGISQETQYF. The CDR3 region has the DNA TGTGCCAGCAGCGTAGGAGCTAGCGGGATTTCACAAGAGACCCAGTACTTC.

V gene TRBV11-3 combines with J gene TRBJ2-1; the match to TRBD2 covers 8 bases. The CDR3 spans 17 residues. The junction had 9 bases not matched to a gene; V was cut back by 3 bases and J by 2 bases. Germline lookup yields CDR1 SGHNT and CDR2 YENEEA. This CDR3 reads CASSFRVGSGTYNEQFF. DNA for the CDR3: TGTGCCAGCAGCTTCCGCGTGGGTAGCGGGACCTACAATGAGCAGTTCTTC.

There are a few counts of this clonotype. The chain joins TRBV28 to TRBJ2-2; TRBD1 might be the D (6 bases). Trimming stripped 3 bases from V and 4 bases from J, with 9 bases between. Germline lookup yields CDR1 MDHEN and CDR2 SYDVKM. This CDR3 contains 14 residues. The CDR3 DNA sequence: TGTGCCAGCAGTTTGAGGACAGCCACCGGGGAGCTGTTTTTT. This sequence encodes CASSLRTATGELFF.